Listed here are 21 T cell receptor beta chains from one sample, sequenced in a study of T cells in localized non-small cell lung cancer. The method was immunoSEQ multiplex PCR; TCRdb's version includes in-frame clones alone and lacks a portion of them. The sample holds 25,000 to 30,000 clones, more than 75% seen once. The sequencing here drew on peripheral blood, taken before any cancer treatment. These receptors all come from a female donor of 60 years or more with stage III squamous cell lung carcinoma.

The chain joins TRBV7-9 to TRBJ1-2; D perhaps matches TRBD1 (5 bases). This CDR3 spans 14 amino acids. Trimming shortened V by 2 bases and J by 2 bases, and 9 bases separated the two germline ends. Germline values: CDR1 SEHNR, CDR2 FQNEAQ (reference sequence). The CDR3 DNA sequence: TGTGCCAGCAGCTTACACCCAGGGAACTATGGCTACACCTTC. Protein product: CASSLHPGNYGYTF.

This rearrangement joins TRBV20-1 to TRBJ1-1; 9 bases line up with TRBD1. Trimming cost V 6 bases and J 9 bases; bases outside gene matches: 5. Germline V gene data show CDR1 as DFQATT and CDR2 as SNEGSKA (reference sequence). This CDR3 is 11 amino acids long. The CDR3 bases are TGCAGTGCGCAAGACAGGGGGAAAGCTTTCTTT. It is translated as CSAQDRGKAFF.

The chain is built from TRBV28 and TRBJ1-2; 7 nucleotides align to TRBD1. The germline V gene encodes CDR1 MDHEN and CDR2 SYDVKM. The CDR3 runs 12 residues. V was clipped by 3 bases and J by 14 bases; unmatched bases: 9. The CDR3 DNA sequence: TGTGCCAGCAGTTTTGTAAACCGGGACAGAACCTTC. Translating it yields CASSFVNRDRTF.

CDR3 in DNA: TGTGCCAGCAGCTTTCTTCCTACGAACACCGGGGAGCTGTTTTTT. Amino acids: CASSFLPTNTGELFF. The chain is built from TRBV5-4 and TRBJ2-2; no firm D call. The CDR3 totals 15 residues. V lost 2 bases and J lost 0, with 8 bases in between. Germline values: CDR1 SGHNT, CDR2 YYREEE (reference sequence).

J is TRBJ2-1 and V is TRBV7-8; 8 bases map to TRBD2. CDR3 length: 16 residues. Trimming at V came to 5 bases and at J to 5 bases, leaving 11 bases not matched to a gene. Per the germline V gene, CDR1 is SGHVS and CDR2 is FQNEAQ. The CDR3 is CASSRGGLAGNNEQFF. Here the CDR3 DNA reads TGTGCCAGCAGCCGGGGAGGGCTAGCGGGTAACAATGAGCAGTTCTTC.

The chain has TRBV28 and TRBJ1-2, with a tentative D call TRBD1 (6 bases). Trimming took off 5 bases at V and 1 base at J, with 8 bases between the two ends. Germline CDR1 and CDR2: MDHEN and SYDVKM. The CDR3 has 13 amino acids. For the CDR3, the DNA is TGTGCCAGCAGTGGGGGCCTTAACTATGGCTACACCTTC. Its protein is CASSGGLNYGYTF.

The chain recombines TRBV7-9 with TRBJ2-1, with D unclear. The CDR3 runs to 13 residues. V gave up 2 bases and J gave up 5 bases, with 7 bases separating them. From germline, CDR1 is SEHNR and CDR2 FQNEAQ (reference sequence). The CDR3 bases are TGTGCCAGCAGCTTAAAGGTCGACAATGAGCAGTTCTTC. As protein: CASSLKVDNEQFF. Drawing the rest from reference TRBV7-9 and TRBJ2-1, the complete variable domain is DTGVSQNPRHKITKRGQNVTFRCDPISEHNRLYWYRQTLGQGPEFLTYFQNEAQLEKSRLLSDRFSAERPKGSFSTLEIQRTEQGDSAMYLCASSLKVDNEQFFGPGTRLTVL.

V is TRBV29-1 and J is TRBJ1-1; D unresolved. Germline V lookup: CDR1 SQVTM, CDR2 ANQGSEA. Trimming removed 4 bases from V and 0 bases from J, with 9 bases in between. This CDR3 has 13 amino acids. Written as DNA, the CDR3 is TGCAGCGTTGTAGAACATTTGAACACTGAAGCTTTCTTT. It specifies CSVVEHLNTEAFF.

V usage is TRBV4-3 and J usage is TRBJ2-1, with no clear D. The CDR3 runs 13 residues. Germline CDR1 is LGHNA and CDR2 is YSLEER. V was trimmed by 2 bases and J by 2 bases, leaving 4 bases between them. In DNA, the CDR3 is TGCGCCAGCAGCCAAAGCACCTACAATGAGCAGTTCTTC. Protein: CASSQSTYNEQFF.

This clone was counted a few times. The rearrangement joins TRBV11-1 to TRBJ2-7; TRBD1 matches at 8 bases. V gave up 1 base and J gave up 2 bases; unmatched junction bases: 7. Germline CDR1 reads SGHAT; CDR2 reads FQDESV (reference sequence). The CDR3 spans 16 residues. The CDR3 sequence is CASSLGRTGFPYEQYF. DNA of the CDR3: TGTGCCAGCAGCTTAGGCCGGACAGGGTTTCCCTACGAGCAGTACTTC. The full variable domain, with the rest looked up from reference TRBV11-1 and TRBJ2-7, is EAEVAQSPRYKITEKSQAVAFWCDPISGHATLYWYRQILGQGPELLVQFQDESVVDDSQLPKDRFSAERLKGVDSTLKIQPAELGDSAMYLCASSLGRTGFPYEQYFGPGTRLTVT.

The gene calls are TRBV10-2 and TRBJ2-5, with D perhaps given as TRBD1 or TRBD2 (6 bases each). The length of the CDR3 is 15 residues. Germline V gene lookup returns CDR1 WSHSY and CDR2 SAAADI. Trimming stripped 3 bases from V and 7 bases from J, with 18 bases between. The CDR3 DNA reads as TGCGCCAGCAGTGACGGGGGCCCGGGACTCAGGACCCAGTACTTC. It specifies CASSDGGPGLRTQYF.

The chain joins TRBV10-3 to TRBJ2-3, with D possibly being TRBD1 (6 bases). Germline CDR1 and CDR2: ENHRY and SYGVKD. There are 14 residues in the CDR3. V was shortened by 7 bases and J by 2 bases, with 13 bases between the two germline ends. The CDR3: CAITMDSYTDTQYF. CDR3 DNA sequence: TGTGCCATCACTATGGACAGTTACACAGATACGCAGTATTTT.

The chain has TRBV5-1 and TRBJ2-1; D is possibly TRBD2 (6 bases). This CDR3 contains 16 residues. Germline loops: CDR1 SGHRS, CDR2 YFSETQ. The V and J ends lost 5 bases and 7 bases respectively, with 22 bases between them. CDR3 amino acids: CASRRGGGTLENEQFF. For the CDR3, the DNA is TGCGCCAGCAGACGGGGAGGCGGGACCCTTGAGAATGAGCAGTTCTTC.

The rearrangement links TRBV19 to TRBJ1-6; possibly TRBD1 for D (6 bases). The CDR3 is made up of 17 amino acids. V shed 6 bases and J shed 4 bases, with 19 bases lying between them. In germline, CDR1 is LNHDA, CDR2 SQIVND (reference sequence). CDR3 DNA: TGTGCCAGTAGCCCCATCCAGGGGTCAACTTATAATTCACCCCTCCACTTT. Its protein product is CASSPIQGSTYNSPLHF.

The chain employs TRBV6-5 and TRBJ2-1; 10 bases match TRBD2. Germline CDR1 is MNHEY and CDR2 is SVGAGI. V was pared by 2 bases and J by 3 bases, with 4 bases of the junction left unmatched. The CDR3 covers 16 residues. Here the CDR3 reads CASSYGRTSGYNEQFF. CDR3 coding DNA: TGTGCCAGCAGTTACGGGCGGACTAGCGGCTACAATGAGCAGTTCTTC.

In regard to this clone: A much more abundant neighbour one base away suggests this may be a read error. The sample holds other DNA sequences that translate to the same CDR3. The CDR3 protein is CASSIGGNYGYTF. The CDR3 region has the DNA TGTGCCAGTAGTATTGGTGGGAACTATGGCTACACCTTC. The rearrangement uses TRBV19 and TRBJ1-2; D unclear. This CDR3 comprises 13 residues. Germline V CDR1 and CDR2: LNHDA, SQIVND (reference sequence). The germline V and J ends were trimmed by 3 bases and 2 bases, with 7 bases remaining between them. Full variable domain (outside the CDR3, taken from reference TRBV19 and TRBJ1-2): DGGITQSPKYLFRKEGQNVTLSCEQNLNHDAMYWYRQDPGQGLRLIYYSQIVNDFQKGDIAEGYSVSREKKESFPLTVTSAQKNPTAFYLCASSIGGNYGYTFGSGTRLTVV.

This clone has just one count. The chain is built from TRBV9 and TRBJ1-1; 8 bases align to TRBD1. This CDR3 contains 20 residues. The germline gives CDR1 SGDLS, CDR2 YYNGEE. V shed 3 bases, J shed 0 bases, and the junction held 19 bases outside the gene matches. CDR3 sequence (DNA): TGTGCCAGCAGCGCCGAGACAGGGGCCGCCGCCAATTCATTGAACACTGAAGCTTTCTTT. Protein product: CASSAETGAAANSLNTEAFF.

V and J are TRBV5-1 and TRBJ2-5, with TRBD2 matching 7 bases. Germline CDR1 is SGHRS and CDR2 is YFSETQ. This CDR3 spans 13 amino acids. Germline trimming cut 4 bases from V and 5 bases from J; bases unmatched to any gene: 5. The CDR3 here is CASSILASETQYF. CDR3 in DNA: TGCGCCAGCAGCATACTAGCGTCGGAGACCCAGTACTTC.

This sequence joins TRBV5-1 and TRBJ2-7; 7 positions agree with TRBD1. The V gene's germline CDR1 is SGHRS and CDR2 YFSETQ. The J segment lost 2 bases and the V segment lost 0 bases, leaving 2 bases of the junction unmatched. This CDR3 spans 14 amino acids. CDR3 amino acids: CASSLGGQTYEQYF. CDR3 coding DNA: TGCGCCAGCAGCTTGGGGGGACAGACCTACGAGCAGTACTTC.

There are a few counts of this clone. V usage is TRBV7-6 and J usage is TRBJ2-1, with no clear D. CDR1 SGHVS and CDR2 FNYEAQ come from the germline V gene. CDR3 size: 16 residues. Trimming removed 5 bases from V and 5 bases from J, with 19 bases in between. CDR3 amino acids: CASSQKFQAANNEQFF. The CDR3 DNA sequence: TGTGCCAGCAGCCAGAAATTCCAGGCAGCTAACAATGAGCAGTTCTTC.

CDR3 nucleotide sequence: TGTGCCAGCTCATCTCGAAGGGTGAACACTGAAGCTTTCTTT. It codes for CASSSRRVNTEAFF. This chain joins TRBV28 and TRBJ1-1; D gene uncertain. V was clipped by 8 bases and J by 0 bases, with 13 bases between them. This CDR3 comprises 14 residues. CDR1 is MDHEN and CDR2 is SYDVKM in the germline V gene.